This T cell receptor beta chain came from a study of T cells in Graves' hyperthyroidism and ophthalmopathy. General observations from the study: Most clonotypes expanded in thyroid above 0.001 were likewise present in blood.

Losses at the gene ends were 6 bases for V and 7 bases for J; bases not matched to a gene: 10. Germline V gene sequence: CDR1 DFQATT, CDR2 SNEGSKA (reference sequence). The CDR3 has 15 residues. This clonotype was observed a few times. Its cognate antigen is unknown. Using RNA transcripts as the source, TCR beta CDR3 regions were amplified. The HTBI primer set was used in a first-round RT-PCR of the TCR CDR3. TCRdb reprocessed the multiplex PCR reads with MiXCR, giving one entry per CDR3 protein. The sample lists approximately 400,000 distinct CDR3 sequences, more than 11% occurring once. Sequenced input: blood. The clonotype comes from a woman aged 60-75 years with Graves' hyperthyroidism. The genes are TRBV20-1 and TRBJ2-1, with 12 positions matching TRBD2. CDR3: CSATTSGRLWNEQFF. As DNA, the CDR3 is TGCAGTGCAACAACTAGCGGGAGGTTGTGGAATGAGCAGTTCTTC.